These T cell receptor beta chains were read from a single sample in a study of response to subunit inactivated influenza vaccine. TCRdb recomputed calls from the RT-PCR reads with MiXCR, one row per CDR3 protein. The data hold about 500,000 distinct CDR3 sequences, with approximately 6.9% observed a single time. Specimen: PBMCs from blood, collected less than 30 months after vaccination. The receptor set was obtained from a man aged 45 to 70 who received an inactivated influenza vaccine. CDR3s include the opening cysteine and the closing phenylalanine or tryptophan. A D gene is named only where the DNA matches it firmly. Size is omitted from some rows. Given values are once, few, many or a class for expanded clones.

.,few,TRBV6-2/TRBV6-3,TRBJ2-1,TGTGCCAGCAGCCATGACTACAATGAGCAGTTCTTC,CASSHDYNEQFF
.,.,TRBV2,TRBJ2-1,TGTGCCAGCAGTGAAAACAGGGAGCAGTTCTTC,CASSENREQFF
TRBD1,few,TRBV5-1,TRBJ1-2,TGCGCCAGCAGCACCCCAGGGGGCTATGGCTACACCTTC,CASSTPGGYGYTF
.,few,TRBV9,TRBJ2-7,TGTGCCAGCAGCGTGGAGGCGAACTCCTACGAGCAGTACTTC,CASSVEANSYEQYF
.,.,TRBV20-1,TRBJ2-3,TGCAGTGCTGGGACCTGGGGCACAGATACGCAGTATTTT,CSAGTWGTDTQYF
.,many,TRBV4-2,TRBJ2-1,TGTGCCAGCAGCCAAGATAGAGCCAGCGATGAGCAGTTCTTC,CASSQDRASDEQFF
TRBD2,.,TRBV7-9,TRBJ2-1,TGTGCCAGCAGCTTAGGTTGGGGGGGATCTTCCAACAATGAGCAGTTCTTC,CASSLGWGGSSNNEQFF
TRBD2,.,TRBV5-1,TRBJ2-2,TGCGCCAGCAGCTTTGGTCAGACTAGCCCCGGGGAGCTGTTTTTT,CASSFGQTSPGELFF
TRBD1,many,TRBV9,TRBJ1-2,TGTGCCAGCAGTCCTACTTCCACCGACAGGGTTGGTTATGGCTACACCTTC,CASSPTSTDRVGYGYTF
.,few,TRBV20-1,TRBJ2-1,TGCAGTGCTAGGTCAGGGTTGGGGAATGAGCAGTTCTTC,CSARSGLGNEQFF
.,many,TRBV5-1,TRBJ2-2,TGCGCCAGCAGAGAATCGAACACCGGGGAGCTGTTTTTT,CASRESNTGELFF
.,few,TRBV28,TRBJ1-2,TGTGCCAGCAGTTCAGCGGACTATGGCTACACCTTC,CASSSADYGYTF
TRBD1,.,TRBV12-3/TRBV12-4,TRBJ1-2,TGTGCCAGCGGGACAGGTCCTCACTATGGCTACACCTTC,CASGTGPHYGYTF
TRBD1,.,TRBV6-5,TRBJ2-7,TGTGCCAGCAGTTTCAACAGGGGGCTCGGCGAGCAGTACTTC,CASSFNRGLGEQYF